This TCR beta chain came from a study of blood T cells in healthy people across ages. No fewer than 7 million PBMCs went into each sample. This CDR3 has 13 amino acids. With 2 bases removed from V and 8 bases from J, the gap between germline ends came to 12 bases. The use of a sample-barcoded 5' primer and a J-beta primer mix characterized a second PCR of about 6 to 11 cycles. Each CDR3 protein gets one entry after TCRdb re-called the 5' RACE reads with MiXCR. In the table there are roughly 640,000 distinct CDR3 sequences, around 31% of which are singletons. Many counts were recorded for this clonotype.

V and J are TRBV12-3 or TRBV12-4 and TRBJ1-2, with D perhaps TRBD1 (5 bases). Material: blood. This TCR was recovered from a woman of 80 years or more in good health. The CDR3 region has the DNA TGTGCCAGCAGTTTAAAGGGGACGACGGGCTACACCTTC. Protein product: CASSLKGTTGYTF.